This paragraph reports one T cell receptor beta chain. The source of the sample is a study of control samples from healthy donors and cancer patients. Assay: immunoSEQ multiplex PCR; the TCRdb copy retains only in-frame clones and omits some. In the table there are some 130,000 clones, approximately 90% of which are singletons. Sequencing was done on a sample of blood. This TCR was recovered from a man younger than 35 in good health.

The CDR3 sequence: CASSVPQGLKGTGELFF. The CDR3 nucleotides read TGTGCCAGTAGTGTCCCCCAAGGGCTGAAGGGCACCGGGGAGCTGTTTTTT. The chain joins TRBV19 to TRBJ2-2; D gene uncertain. Trimming took 5 bases from V and 4 from J, leaving 20 bases between them. The length of the CDR3 is 17 residues. CDR1 LNHDA and CDR2 SQIVND come from the germline V gene (reference sequence).